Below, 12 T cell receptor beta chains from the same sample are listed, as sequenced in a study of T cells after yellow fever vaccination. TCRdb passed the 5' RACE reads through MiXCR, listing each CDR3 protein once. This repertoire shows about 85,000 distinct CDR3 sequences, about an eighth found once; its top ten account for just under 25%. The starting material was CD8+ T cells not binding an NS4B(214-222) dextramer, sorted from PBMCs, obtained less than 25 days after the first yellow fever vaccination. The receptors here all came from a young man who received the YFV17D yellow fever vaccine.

The CDR3 bases are TGCGCCAGCAGCCAAGGTCAGGGTAACAATCAGCCCCAGCATTTT. Amino acid sequence: CASSQGQGNNQPQHF. This sequence joins TRBV4-1 and TRBJ1-5; tentatively, D is TRBD1 (5 bases). The germline V and J ends were trimmed by 1 base and 3 bases, with 10 bases remaining between them. Germline CDR1 reads MGHRA; CDR2 reads YSYEKL. This CDR3 has 15 amino acids.

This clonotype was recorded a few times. The CDR3 spells CASSIDRVINQPQHF. The CDR3 DNA reads as TGTGCCAGTAGTATAGATAGGGTGATCAATCAGCCCCAGCATTTT. This chain joins TRBV19 and TRBJ1-5; D not resolved. Germline V CDR1 and CDR2: LNHDA, SQIVND (reference sequence). V lost 0 bases to trimming and J lost 3 bases, with 9 bases between them. The CDR3 has 15 residues. Together with reference TRBV19 and TRBJ1-5, the CDR3 gives the full variable domain: DGGITQSPKYLFRKEGQNVTLSCEQNLNHDAMYWYRQDPGQGLRLIYYSQIVNDFQKGDIAEGYSVSREKKESFPLTVTSAQKNPTAFYLCASSIDRVINQPQHFGDGTRLSIL.

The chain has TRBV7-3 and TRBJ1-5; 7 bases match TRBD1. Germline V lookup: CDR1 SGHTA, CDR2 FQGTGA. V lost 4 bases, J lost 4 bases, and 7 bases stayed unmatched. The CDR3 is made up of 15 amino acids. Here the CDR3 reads CASSSTGASNQPQHF. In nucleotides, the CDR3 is TGTGCCAGCAGCTCAACAGGGGCCTCAAATCAGCCCCAGCATTTT. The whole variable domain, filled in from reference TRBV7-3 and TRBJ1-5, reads GAGVSQTPSNKVTEKGKYVELRCDPISGHTALYWYRQSLGQGPEFLIYFQGTGAADDSGLPNDRFFAVRPEGSVSTLKIQRTERGDSAVYLCASSSTGASNQPQHFGDGTRLSIL.

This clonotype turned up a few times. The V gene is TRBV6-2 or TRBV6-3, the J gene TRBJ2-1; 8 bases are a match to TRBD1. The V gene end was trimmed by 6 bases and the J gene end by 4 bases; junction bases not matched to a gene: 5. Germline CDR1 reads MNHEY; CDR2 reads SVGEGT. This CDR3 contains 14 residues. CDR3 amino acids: CASRVGQGYNEQFF. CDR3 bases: TGTGCCAGCAGGGTAGGACAGGGTTACAATGAGCAGTTCTTC.

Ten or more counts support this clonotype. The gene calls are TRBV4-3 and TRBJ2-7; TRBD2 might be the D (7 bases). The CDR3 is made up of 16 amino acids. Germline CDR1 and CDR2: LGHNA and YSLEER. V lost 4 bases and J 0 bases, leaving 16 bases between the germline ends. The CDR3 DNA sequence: TGCGCCAGCAGCCCCTCGAGGGGGGGGCTCTCCTACGAGCAGTACTTC. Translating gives CASSPSRGGLSYEQYF.

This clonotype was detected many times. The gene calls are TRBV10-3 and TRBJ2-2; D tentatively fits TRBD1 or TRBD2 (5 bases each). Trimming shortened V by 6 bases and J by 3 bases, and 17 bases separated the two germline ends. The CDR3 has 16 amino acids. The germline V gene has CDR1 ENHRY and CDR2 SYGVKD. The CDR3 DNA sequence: TGTGCCATCAGCCCCCGGGACGTGGTGGACACCGGGGAGCTGTTTTTT. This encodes CAISPRDVVDTGELFF.

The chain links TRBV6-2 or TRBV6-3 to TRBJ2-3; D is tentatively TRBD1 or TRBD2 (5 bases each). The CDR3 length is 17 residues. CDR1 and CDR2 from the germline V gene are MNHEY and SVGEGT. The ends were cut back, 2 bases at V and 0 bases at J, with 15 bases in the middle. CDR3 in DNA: TGTGCCAGCAGTTACCTCTTGGGGGTCCCTAGCACAGATACGCAGTATTTT. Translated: CASSYLLGVPSTDTQYF.

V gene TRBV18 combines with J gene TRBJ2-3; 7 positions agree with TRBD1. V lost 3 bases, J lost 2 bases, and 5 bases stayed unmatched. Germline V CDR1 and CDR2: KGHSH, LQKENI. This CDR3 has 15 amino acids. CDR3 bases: TGTGCCAGCTCACCCACAGGGGCCCCCACAGATACGCAGTATTTT. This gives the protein CASSPTGAPTDTQYF.

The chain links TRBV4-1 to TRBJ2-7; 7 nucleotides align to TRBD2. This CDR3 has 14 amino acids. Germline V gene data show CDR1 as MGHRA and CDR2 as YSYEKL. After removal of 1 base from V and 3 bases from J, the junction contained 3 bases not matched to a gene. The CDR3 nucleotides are TGCGCCAGCAGCCAAGGGGGGGGAGACTACGAGCAGTACTTC. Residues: CASSQGGGDYEQYF.

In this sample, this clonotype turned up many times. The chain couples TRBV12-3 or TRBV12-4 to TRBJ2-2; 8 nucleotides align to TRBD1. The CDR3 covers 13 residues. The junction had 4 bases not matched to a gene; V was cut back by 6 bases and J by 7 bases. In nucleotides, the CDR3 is TGTGCCAGCAGCTGGACAGGGAACGGGGAGCTGTTTTTT. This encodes CASSWTGNGELFF.

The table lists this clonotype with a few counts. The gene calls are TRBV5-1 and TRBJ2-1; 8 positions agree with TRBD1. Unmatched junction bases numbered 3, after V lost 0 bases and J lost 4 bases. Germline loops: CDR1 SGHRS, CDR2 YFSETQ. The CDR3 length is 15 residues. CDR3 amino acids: CASSLVGTGYNEQFF. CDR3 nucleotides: TGCGCCAGCAGCTTGGTGGGGACAGGTTACAATGAGCAGTTCTTC.

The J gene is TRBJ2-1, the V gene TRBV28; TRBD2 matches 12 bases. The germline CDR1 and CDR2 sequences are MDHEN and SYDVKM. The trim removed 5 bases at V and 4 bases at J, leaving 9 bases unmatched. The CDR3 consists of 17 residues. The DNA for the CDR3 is TGTGCCAGCAGTCTCCAGACTAGCGGGGGACCGTACAATGAGCAGTTCTTC. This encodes CASSLQTSGGPYNEQFF.